This T cell receptor beta chain was retrieved from a study of regulatory T cells in long-lasting Graves disease. The time point was: newly diagnosed GD, antithyroid drugs for less than 3 months. Isolated PBMC RNA provided the starting material for the TCR library. In the case of this clonotype: Antigen specificity is unknown. One junction end does not reproduce the germline sequence, and a read error may be involved.

General study results and limits: With a small sample size, accuracy may have been reduced. Preferential use of TRBV28, TRBJ1-2 and TRBJ2-5 was seen in persistent disease.

According to the study, TCR beta libraries were built with iRepertoire HTBI primers and CDR3-region Arm-PCR. TCRdb analysed the multiplex PCR reads with MiXCR anew, one entry per CDR3 protein. The table shows hundreds of thousands of distinct CDR3 sequences, with about 13% occurring only once. The CDR3 sequence is 14 residues long. The V gene's germline CDR1 is SEHNR and CDR2 FQNEAQ (reference sequence). These data were also reused for a study on T cells in Graves' hyperthyroidism and ophthalmopathy. That study adds: In validation, the model predicted ophthalmopathy. These predictions came a median approximately 6.5 months before onset.

The sequence derives from a man aged 25 to 40 with Graves disease. The specimen comprised peripheral blood mononuclear cells (PBMCs), sampled at new diagnosis, from a patient treated with antithyroid drugs. The chain recombines TRBV7-9 with TRBJ2-7, with D possibly being TRBD1 (6 bases). This chain's CDR3 is CASSRTGLADEQYF. The CDR3, as DNA: TGCGCCAGCAGCCGCACAGGGTTAGCCGACGAGCAGTACTTC.